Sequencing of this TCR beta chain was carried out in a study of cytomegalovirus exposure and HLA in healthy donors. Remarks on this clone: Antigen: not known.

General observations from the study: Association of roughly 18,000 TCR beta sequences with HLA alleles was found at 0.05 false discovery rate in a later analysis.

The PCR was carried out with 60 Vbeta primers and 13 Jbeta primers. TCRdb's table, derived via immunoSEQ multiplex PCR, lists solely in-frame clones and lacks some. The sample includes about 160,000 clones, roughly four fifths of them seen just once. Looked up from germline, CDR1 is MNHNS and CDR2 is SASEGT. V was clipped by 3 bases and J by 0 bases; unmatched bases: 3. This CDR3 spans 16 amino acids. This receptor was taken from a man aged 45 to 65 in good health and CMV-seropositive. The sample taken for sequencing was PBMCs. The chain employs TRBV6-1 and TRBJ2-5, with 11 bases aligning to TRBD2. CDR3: CASSDPGLADQETQYF. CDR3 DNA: TGTGCCAGCAGTGACCCGGGACTAGCGGACCAAGAGACCCAGTACTTC.